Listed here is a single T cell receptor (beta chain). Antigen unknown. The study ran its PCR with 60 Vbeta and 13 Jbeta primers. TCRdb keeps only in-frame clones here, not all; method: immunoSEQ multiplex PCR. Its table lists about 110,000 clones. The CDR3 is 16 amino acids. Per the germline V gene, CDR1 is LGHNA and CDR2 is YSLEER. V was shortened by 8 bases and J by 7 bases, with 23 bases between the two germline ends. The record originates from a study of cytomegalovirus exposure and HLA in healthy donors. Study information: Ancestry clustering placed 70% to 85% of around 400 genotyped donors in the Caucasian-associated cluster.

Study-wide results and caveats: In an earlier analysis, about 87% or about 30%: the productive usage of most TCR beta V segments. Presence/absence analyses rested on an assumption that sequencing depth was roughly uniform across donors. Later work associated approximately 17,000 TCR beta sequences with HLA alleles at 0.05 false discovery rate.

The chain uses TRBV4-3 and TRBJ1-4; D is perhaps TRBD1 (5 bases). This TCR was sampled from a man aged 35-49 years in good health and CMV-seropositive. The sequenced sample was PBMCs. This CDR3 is CASPKGEAGVGEKLFF. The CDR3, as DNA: TGCGCCAGCCCTAAAGGGGAGGCGGGGGTGGGTGAAAAACTGTTTTTT.